What follows are 20 T cell receptor beta chains derived from one specimen sequenced in a study of T-cell memory formation after mild COVID-19. TCRdb re-derived calls from the 5' RACE reads in MiXCR, one entry per CDR3 protein. Of some 310,000 distinct CDR3 sequences detected, roughly 20% appear once; the ten largest clones hold 21%. The sample consisted of PBMCs or a T cell subset sorted from them (not recorded which). These receptors were obtained from a man between 18 and 29 years old who had mild COVID-19 (a few samples of this study predate the infection). Cell type and time point are not known.

This clonotype came up a few times. The chain is built from TRBV14 and TRBJ2-7; D may be TRBD1 or TRBD2 (7 bases each). Germline CDR1 is SGHDN and CDR2 is FVKESK. Trimming took off 1 base at V and 3 bases at J, with 10 bases between the two ends. This CDR3 contains 14 residues. CDR3 nucleotides: TGTGCCAGCAGCCAAGCCAGGGGGGGCTACGAGCAGTACTTC. Its protein is CASSQARGGYEQYF.

The J gene is TRBJ1-4, the V gene TRBV6-5, with D hard to call. CDR1 MNHEY and CDR2 SVGAGI come from the germline V gene. V was pared by 0 bases and J by 3 bases, with 8 bases between. CDR3 length: 15 amino acids. CDR3 DNA: TGTGCCAGCAGTTACTCTGGGTTGGCTAATGAAAAACTGTTTTTT. This sequence encodes CASSYSGLANEKLFF.

This clonotype was seen more than once but under ten times. The rearrangement uses TRBV7-2 and TRBJ2-5, with D unclear. The germline CDR1 and CDR2 sequences are SGHTA and FQGNSA. V shed 5 bases and J shed 5 bases, with 12 bases lying between them. The CDR3 is 13 amino acids. CDR3 amino acids: CASSEKDGETQYF. CDR3 DNA sequence: TGTGCCAGCAGCGAAAAGGACGGGGAGACCCAGTACTTC.

This chain joins TRBV6-6 and TRBJ2-5; possibly TRBD2 for D (6 bases). The CDR3 totals 15 residues. Germline assignment: CDR1 MNHNY and CDR2 SVGAGI (reference sequence). Trimming removed 2 bases from V and 2 bases from J, with 12 bases in between. The CDR3 DNA sequence: TGTGCCAGCAGTTACCCTGCCGCGGGGCAAGAGACCCAGTACTTC. Residues: CASSYPAAGQETQYF.

In this sample, this clonotype turned up many times. The chain links TRBV20-1 to TRBJ2-3; TRBD1 matches 9 bases. From germline, CDR1 is DFQATT and CDR2 SNEGSKA (reference sequence). Germline trimming cut 5 bases from V and 8 bases from J; bases unmatched to any gene: 8. This CDR3 has 13 residues. The chain's CDR3 is CSAPDRGLPTQYF. For the CDR3, the DNA is TGCAGTGCTCCGGACAGGGGACTCCCTACGCAGTATTTT.

V usage is TRBV6-2 or TRBV6-3 and J usage is TRBJ1-6, with D uncertain. V was trimmed by 6 bases and J by 0 bases, leaving 6 bases between them. Germline loops: CDR1 MNHEY, CDR2 SVGEGT. The CDR3 runs to 14 residues. The CDR3 loop reads CASRPDSYNSPLHF. The CDR3 bases are TGTGCCAGCAGACCGGACTCCTATAATTCACCCCTCCACTTT.

This clonotype appeared a few times. The chain joins TRBV3-1 to TRBJ2-2, with a possible D match to TRBD1 (7 bases). Per the germline V gene, CDR1 is LGHDT and CDR2 is YNNKEL (reference sequence). CDR3 size: 15 residues. Trimming took 4 bases from V and 6 from J, leaving 15 bases between them. The CDR3 spells CASSRVGGGPGELFF. DNA of the CDR3: TGTGCCAGCAGCCGTGTTGGAGGGGGCCCCGGGGAGCTGTTTTTT.

This clonotype was counted between two and nine times. The CDR3: CASTAFSGGAGELFF. The CDR3 DNA follows: TGTGCCAGCACCGCATTCAGCGGCGGGGCCGGGGAGCTGTTTTTT. V usage is TRBV12-3 or TRBV12-4 and J usage is TRBJ2-2, with D possibly being TRBD2 (6 bases). This CDR3 has 15 residues. V was shortened by 7 bases and J by 6 bases, with 18 bases between the two germline ends.

The J gene is TRBJ2-7, the V gene TRBV12-5; D is uncertain. The CDR3 is 12 residues long. The germline V gene has CDR1 LGHNT and CDR2 FRNRAP. V dropped 3 bases and J dropped 5 bases, with 8 bases sitting between them. The CDR3 loop reads CASGFRLDEQYF. CDR3 bases: TGTGCTAGTGGTTTTAGGTTGGACGAGCAGTACTTC.

This clonotype was recorded a few times. This chain connects TRBV11-2 to TRBJ1-1; 9 bases agree with TRBD1. V dropped 5 bases and J dropped 7; count of bases not matched to a gene: 14. The CDR3 contains 16 residues. Germline V gene data show CDR1 as SGHAT and CDR2 as FQNNGV. The CDR3 DNA reads TGTGCCAGCAGCCGGGGACAGGGACAGAAAGCTATTGAAGCTTTCTTT. Protein: CASSRGQGQKAIEAFF. Filled out from reference TRBV11-2 and TRBJ1-1, the complete variable domain reads EAGVAQSPRYKIIEKRQSVAFWCNPISGHATLYWYQQILGQGPKLLIQFQNNGVVDDSQLPKDRFSAERLKGVDSTLKIQPAKLEDSAVYLCASSRGQGQKAIEAFFGQGTRLTVV.

This clonotype showed up just a few times. This rearrangement joins TRBV7-2 to TRBJ2-2; 10 bases align to TRBD1. The CDR3 length is 15 residues. The germline V gene has CDR1 SGHTA and CDR2 FQGNSA. V lost 8 bases and J lost 4; bases outside the gene matches: 7. CDR3 in amino acids: CASHRDRGSTGELFF. The CDR3 region has the DNA TGTGCCAGCCACAGGGACAGGGGTAGCACCGGGGAGCTGTTTTTT.

The sample holds a few counts of this clonotype. The chain links TRBV11-2 to TRBJ2-1; the match to TRBD2 covers 9 bases. Per germline, CDR1 SGHAT and CDR2 FQNNGV. V trimming: 5 bases; J trimming: 7 bases; junction bases outside the gene matches: 9. This CDR3 has 15 amino acids. In DNA, the CDR3 is TGTGCCAGCAGCCCTCTGGCTAGCGGGGAGAATGAGCAGTTCTTC. Its protein product is CASSPLASGENEQFF.

This chain joins TRBV15 and TRBJ2-5; D uncertain. The CDR3 is 13 amino acids. Per germline, CDR1 LNHNV and CDR2 YYDKDF (reference sequence). The ends were cut back, 1 base at V and 5 bases at J, with 8 bases in the middle. CDR3: CATSRVGSETQYF. CDR3 nucleotides: TGTGCCACCAGCAGAGTAGGGTCGGAGACCCAGTACTTC.

The gene calls are TRBV5-4 and TRBJ2-7, with 11 nucleotides matching TRBD2. V lost 4 bases, J lost 2 bases, and 5 bases stayed unmatched. CDR3 length equals 15 residues. Per germline, CDR1 SGHNT and CDR2 YYREEE (reference sequence). Written as DNA, the CDR3 is TGTGCCAGCAGCCCTAGCGGGGGGACCACCTACGAGCAGTACGTC. This translates into CASSPSGGTTYEQYV.

The chain joins TRBV7-8 to TRBJ1-2; D call uncertain. CDR3 length: 13 amino acids. V was clipped by 5 bases and J by 1 base, with 8 bases between them. The germline V gene encodes CDR1 SGHVS and CDR2 FQNEAQ. The CDR3 DNA is TGTGCCAGCAGCGACGCTGATAACTATGGCTACACCTTC. It encodes CASSDADNYGYTF.

This clonotype has a handful of counts. The gene calls are TRBV19 and TRBJ1-2, with D maybe TRBD1 (6 bases). Germline CDR1 is LNHDA and CDR2 is SQIVND (reference sequence). V lost 5 bases, J lost 4 bases, and 11 bases lay in between. This CDR3 has 13 amino acids. The CDR3 DNA reads as TGTGCCAGTAGTGGAAGGACAGTCTATGGCTACACCTTC. It specifies CASSGRTVYGYTF.

This clonotype was seen only a few times. This rearrangement joins TRBV20-1 to TRBJ1-6; 11 bases map to TRBD1. Germline V CDR1 and CDR2: DFQATT, SNEGSKA (reference sequence). The CDR3 consists of 14 residues. The V and J ends lost 5 bases and 7 bases, in that order; junction bases with no gene match: 4. The DNA for the CDR3 is TGCAGTGCTTGGGACAGGGGGGACAATTCACCCCTCCACTTT. Protein sequence: CSAWDRGDNSPLHF.

This clonotype has more than one count but fewer than ten. This sequence joins TRBV20-1 and TRBJ1-1; D ambiguous. V lost 3 bases to trimming and J lost 0 bases, with 20 bases between them. This CDR3 spans 17 amino acids. The germline V gene encodes CDR1 DFQATT and CDR2 SNEGSKA (reference sequence). The CDR3 bases are TGCAGTGCTAGTTGGACGGTCGATGGGAACTTGAACACTGAAGCTTTCTTT. It specifies CSASWTVDGNLNTEAFF.

This clonotype was found a few times. This sequence joins TRBV7-2 and TRBJ1-1; D is unclear. Germline CDR1 and CDR2: SGHTA and FQGNSA. This CDR3 region has 12 residues. Trimming took off 5 bases at V and 1 base at J, with 5 bases between the two ends. The chain's CDR3 is CASSPRNTEAFF. CDR3 DNA sequence: TGTGCCAGCAGCCCGCGGAACACTGAAGCTTTCTTT.

The rearrangement uses TRBV2 and TRBJ2-2; no firm D call. This CDR3 is built from 14 residues. V was shortened by 6 bases and J by 4 bases, with 12 bases between the two germline ends. Per germline, CDR1 SNHLY and CDR2 FYNNEI. The CDR3 DNA follows: TGTGCCAGCAGGGGCAGGTCCCGCACCGGGGAGCTGTTTTTT. It translates to CASRGRSRTGELFF.